Following are 25 T cell receptor beta chains from one sample sequenced in a study of cytomegalovirus exposure and HLA in healthy donors. Both 60 Vbeta primers and 13 Jbeta primers went into the PCR. The protocol was immunoSEQ multiplex PCR, while the TCRdb copy is restricted to in-frame clones and leaves out a portion. The data show approximately 110,000 clones, around two thirds seen once. The sequenced sample was PBMCs. The source of these receptors is a woman between 40 and 50 years old in good health and CMV-seropositive.

The chain links TRBV10-3 to TRBJ1-2; 9 nucleotides agree with TRBD1. This CDR3 comprises 13 residues. CDR1 and CDR2 (germline): ENHRY, SYGVKD. The junction had 7 bases not matched to a gene; V was cut back by 7 bases and J by 7 bases. CDR3 DNA sequence: TGTGCCATCAATTACGAACAGGGGGCTGGCTACACCTTC. This codes for CAINYEQGAGYTF.

The chain links TRBV2 to TRBJ1-1; D is unresolved. The germline V and J ends were trimmed by 3 bases and 8 bases, with 13 bases remaining between them. CDR3 length: 13 residues. From germline, CDR1 is SNHLY and CDR2 FYNNEI. The CDR3 loop is CASSERWAEEAFF. The CDR3 region has the DNA TGTGCCAGCAGTGAGCGCTGGGCAGAGGAAGCTTTCTTT.

This chain uses TRBV5-6 with TRBJ1-2, with D unclear. V was cut by 1 base and J by 6 bases, with 10 bases left in between. The germline gives CDR1 SGHDT, CDR2 YYEEEE. This CDR3 comprises 13 residues. Here the CDR3 DNA reads TGTGCCAGCAGCTTGAGGGAGAAAGATGGCTACACCTTC. It codes for CASSLREKDGYTF.

CDR3 loop: CASSPPGGAEGEQYF. The CDR3, as DNA: TGTGCCAGCAGCCCCCCAGGAGGGGCCGAGGGCGAGCAGTACTTC. The V and J genes are TRBV7-6 and TRBJ2-7, with D perhaps TRBD2 (6 bases). V lost 5 bases to trimming and J lost 6 bases, with 20 bases between them. The CDR3 has 15 amino acids. Germline values: CDR1 SGHVS, CDR2 FNYEAQ.

J is TRBJ2-1 and V is TRBV18, with TRBD1 matching 11 bases. The V gene end was trimmed by 6 bases and the J gene end by 9 bases; junction bases not matched to a gene: 10. CDR1 and CDR2 from the germline V gene are KGHSH and LQKENI. The CDR3 has 15 amino acids. The chain's CDR3 is CASSESGTGGTEQFF. CDR3 nucleotides: TGTGCCAGCTCCGAATCCGGGACAGGGGGAACTGAGCAGTTCTTC.

For this clone: Germline is not matched at one junction end, which may reflect a read error. The V gene is TRBV11-1, the J gene TRBJ2-5; no definite D call. CDR1 is SGHAT, CDR2 FQDESV, per germline (reference sequence). This CDR3 is built from 14 residues. In DNA, the CDR3 is TGTACCAGCAGCTTAGAGTTAGCACAAGAGACCCAGTACTTC. Translation gives CTSSLELAQETQYF.

The genes are TRBV5-1 and TRBJ1-2, with D uncertain. Germline CDR1 and CDR2: SGHRS and YFSETQ. This CDR3 spans 15 amino acids. Trimming shortened V by 0 bases and J by 4 bases, and 13 bases separated the two germline ends. CDR3 in amino acids: CASSLGFRGSYGYTF. The CDR3, as DNA: TGCGCCAGCAGCTTGGGGTTTCGGGGAAGCTATGGCTACACCTTC.

V gene TRBV14 combines with J gene TRBJ2-1, with 11 bases fitting TRBD2. The CDR3 has 15 residues. V gave up 4 bases and J gave up 9 bases; unmatched junction bases: 8. Germline V CDR1 and CDR2: SGHDN, FVKESK. The CDR3 DNA sequence: TGTGCCAGCAGCCCGACTAGCGGGGCCGCAGGTGAGCAGTTCTTC. This encodes CASSPTSGAAGEQFF.

The V and J genes are TRBV6-1 and TRBJ1-3; 7 positions agree with TRBD1. The length of the CDR3 is 15 residues. V gave up 6 bases and J gave up 0 bases; unmatched junction bases: 5. CDR1 and CDR2 from the germline V gene are MNHNS and SASEGT. CDR3: CASRRDSLSGNTIYF. The CDR3 DNA is TGTGCCAGCAGGAGGGACAGCCTCTCTGGAAACACCATATATTTT.

The chain employs TRBV7-2 and TRBJ2-5, with D possibly matching TRBD1 (5 bases). The CDR3 has 14 amino acids. Germline V gene data show CDR1 as SGHTA and CDR2 as FQGNSA. Deletions cut 5 bases from V and 2 bases from J, with 12 bases between. The CDR3, as DNA: TGTGCCAGCAGCCAACAGGTCGGGCAAGAGACCCAGTACTTC. This gives the protein CASSQQVGQETQYF.

The V gene is TRBV5-1, the J gene TRBJ1-1; 7 bases agree with TRBD1. CDR1 is SGHRS, CDR2 YFSETQ, per germline. Trimming removed 5 bases from V and 3 bases from J; junction bases left unmatched: 4. The length of the CDR3 is 13 residues. The chain's CDR3 is CASSYRGHTEAFF. In DNA, the CDR3 is TGCGCCAGCAGTTACAGGGGACACACTGAAGCTTTCTTT.

This clone was picked up a small number of times. V gene TRBV5-1 combines with J gene TRBJ2-3; 11 bases agree with TRBD2. The CDR3 loop spans 17 amino acids. Germline V lookup: CDR1 SGHRS, CDR2 YFSETQ. V was clipped by 4 bases and J by 2 bases; unmatched bases: 9. Here the CDR3 reads CASSPAVAGGFTDTQYF. CDR3 bases: TGCGCCAGCAGCCCGGCCGTAGCGGGGGGGTTCACAGATACGCAGTATTTT.

The V gene is TRBV7-6, the J gene TRBJ1-5; 8 bases are shared with TRBD1. Germline CDR1 SGHVS, CDR2 FNYEAQ. The length of the CDR3 is 13 residues. The V segment lost 9 bases and the J segment 5 bases; nucleotides outside the gene matches: 6. Here the CDR3 reads CASQTGADQPQHF. The CDR3 DNA reads TGTGCCAGTCAGACAGGGGCGGATCAGCCCCAGCATTTT.

CDR3 amino acids: CASSLLRSSYEQYF. The CDR3 bases are TGTGCCAGCAGCTTACTTCGCAGCTCCTACGAGCAGTACTTC. The V call is TRBV11-2, the J call TRBJ2-7; D is ambiguous. V was cut by 2 bases and J by 0 bases, with 8 bases left in between. Germline CDR1 is SGHAT and CDR2 is FQNNGV. The CDR3 totals 14 residues.

V and J are TRBV10-3 and TRBJ2-7; possible D gene TRBD1, 5 bases. The CDR3 has 13 amino acids. V lost 8 bases and J 6 bases, leaving 17 bases between the germline ends. The germline gives CDR1 ENHRY, CDR2 SYGVKD. In nucleotides, the CDR3 is TGTGCCATCGCCAGGGAAGGATCAGGCGAGCAGTACTTC. This gives the protein CAIAREGSGEQYF.

CDR3 sequence (DNA): TGTGCCAGCAGTTATTCCGTCACCGGGGAGCTGTTTTTT. Translation gives CASSYSVTGELFF. This sequence joins TRBV6-5 and TRBJ2-2, with no clear D. The CDR3 runs 13 residues. The germline CDR1 and CDR2 sequences are MNHEY and SVGAGI. Trimming shortened V by 3 bases and J by 4 bases, and 6 bases separated the two germline ends.

This chain uses TRBV4-2 with TRBJ2-3; 11 positions agree with TRBD2. The length of the CDR3 is 16 residues. The germline V gene encodes CDR1 LGHNA and CDR2 YNFKEQ. V lost 2 bases and J lost 3; bases outside the gene matches: 4. This chain's CDR3 is CASSQNSGGATDTQYF. CDR3 DNA: TGTGCCAGCAGCCAAAATAGCGGGGGGGCAACAGATACGCAGTATTTT.

This chain connects TRBV6-1 to TRBJ1-6; TRBD1 is a possible D gene (6 bases). Germline CDR1 reads MNHNS; CDR2 reads SASEGT. This CDR3 comprises 15 residues. Trimming pared 8 bases from V and 0 bases from J, leaving 11 bases between. The CDR3 spells CASETGSSYNSPLHF. The DNA of the CDR3 is TGTGCCAGCGAAACAGGGAGCTCCTATAATTCACCCCTCCACTTT.

In this sample, this clone turned up once. The chain is built from TRBV11-3 and TRBJ1-6; D may be TRBD1 (5 bases). CDR1 and CDR2 (germline): SGHNT, YENEEA. Trimming cost V 5 bases and J 6 bases, with 8 bases left between them. CDR3 length: 13 amino acids. The CDR3 sequence: CASSPGVNSPLHF. CDR3 bases: TGTGCCAGCAGCCCGGGGGTTAATTCACCCCTCCACTTT.

This clone was counted a single time. The chain links TRBV14 to TRBJ1-2; perhaps TRBD1 as D (5 bases). Germline-derived CDR1 and CDR2 are SGHDN and FVKESK. Trimming left V 1 base short and J 4 bases short, with 19 bases between. The CDR3 has 17 amino acids. CDR3 DNA: TGTGCCAGCAGCCAAGGATTCGGGCCCCAGGGAGGCTATGGCTACACCTTC. Its protein product is CASSQGFGPQGGYGYTF. The full variable domain, its missing parts supplied by reference TRBV14 and TRBJ1-2, is EAGVTQFPSHSVIEKGQTVTLRCDPISGHDNLYWYRRVMGKEIKFLLHFVKESKQDESGMPNNRFLAERTGGTYSTLKVQPAELEDSGVYFCASSQGFGPQGGYGYTFGSGTRLTVV.

This chain connects TRBV11-2 to TRBJ2-2; TRBD1 agrees at 9 bases. This CDR3 has 15 residues. Germline V CDR1 and CDR2: SGHAT, FQNNGV. Losses at the gene ends were 2 bases for V and 7 bases for J; bases not matched to a gene: 5. CDR3 sequence reads: CASSLNRGQIGELFF. For the CDR3, the DNA is TGTGCCAGCAGCTTAAACAGGGGGCAAATCGGGGAGCTGTTTTTT.

This chain links TRBV6-6 with TRBJ2-6; no definite D call. This CDR3 is built from 16 residues. V shed 0 bases and J shed 0 bases, with 6 bases lying between them. Germline CDR1 is MNHNY and CDR2 is SVGAGI (reference sequence). In nucleotides, the CDR3 is TGTGCCAGCAGTTACTCAGCGCGCTCTGGGGCCAACGTCCTGACTTTC. It is translated as CASSYSARSGANVLTF.

This clone has more than one count but fewer than ten. The chain links TRBV6-5 to TRBJ1-1; D gene uncertain. This CDR3 has 14 amino acids. V lost 2 bases, J lost 0 bases, and 7 bases lay in between. In germline, CDR1 is MNHEY, CDR2 SVGAGI. CDR3: CASSYRGMNTEAFF. CDR3 nucleotide sequence: TGTGCCAGCAGTTACCGCGGCATGAACACTGAAGCTTTCTTT.

The chain combines TRBV7-9 with TRBJ1-3; 9 positions agree with TRBD1. The germline V gene has CDR1 SEHNR and CDR2 FQNEAQ (reference sequence). V was clipped by 2 bases and J by 4 bases; unmatched bases: 3. CDR3 length equals 15 residues. CDR3 loop: CASSLTGTGGNTIYF. The CDR3 DNA reads as TGTGCCAGCAGCTTAACCGGGACAGGGGGAAACACCATATATTTT. Together with reference TRBV7-9 and TRBJ1-3, the CDR3 gives the full variable domain: DTGVSQNPRHKITKRGQNVTFRCDPISEHNRLYWYRQTLGQGPEFLTYFQNEAQLEKSRLLSDRFSAERPKGSFSTLEIQRTEQGDSAMYLCASSLTGTGGNTIYFGEGSWLTVV.

This sequence joins TRBV5-1 and TRBJ1-1; D may be TRBD1 (6 bases). V was pared by 3 bases and J by 5 bases, with 17 bases between. Germline V gene lookup returns CDR1 SGHRS and CDR2 YFSETQ. The CDR3 spans 15 residues. CDR3 DNA sequence: TGCGCCAGCAGCTCCCGAGGAGGGGGGGAAACTGAAGCTTTCTTT. Translated: CASSSRGGGETEAFF. Filled out from reference TRBV5-1 and TRBJ1-1, the complete variable domain reads KAGVTQTPRYLIKTRGQQVTLSCSPISGHRSVSWYQQTPGQGLQFLFEYFSETQRNKGNFPGRFSGRQFSNSRSEMNVSTLELGDSALYLCASSSRGGGETEAFFGQGTRLTVV.